The 20 T cell receptor beta chains listed next were all sequenced from one sample in a study of monozygotic twins with inflammatory bowel disease. TCRdb processed the 5' RACE reads again and assigns one entry to each CDR3 protein, with no DNA. Recorded for this sample: 120,000 to 150,000 distinct CDR3 sequences. The sequenced sample consisted of blood. All receptors come from a human donor with ulcerative colitis or Crohn's disease, or a healthy co-twin of an affected twin (not recorded which).

The chain employs TRBV7-9 and TRBJ2-2. CDR1 and CDR2 from the germline V gene are SEHNR and FQNEAQ (reference sequence). This CDR3 contains 12 residues. CDR3 sequence: CASSFNFGELFF.

V is TRBV29-1 and J is TRBJ2-1; the TCRdb call, TRBD1, lacks DNA for checking. CDR3 size: 13 residues. CDR1 and CDR2 (germline): SQVTM, ANQGSEA. This CDR3 is CITGGGLYNEQFF.

The chain combines TRBV7-2 with TRBJ1-2. CDR1 and CDR2 from the germline V gene are SGHTA and FQGNSA. This CDR3 has 15 residues. The CDR3 loop reads CASSLRYQINYGYTF.

V usage is TRBV3-1 and J usage is TRBJ2-7; TCRdb reports TRBD1, a call that lacks DNA to check it against. The CDR3 is 13 residues long. Germline V gene data show CDR1 as LGHDT and CDR2 as YNNKEL (reference sequence). Here the CDR3 reads CASSLKGIYEQYF.

CDR3: CASSLSQGGSPLHF. The chain recombines TRBV12-3 or TRBV12-4 with TRBJ1-6. This CDR3 is 14 amino acids long.

The chain recombines TRBV6-2 or TRBV6-3 with TRBJ1-2; checking the TCRdb D call of TRBD1 is not possible without DNA. CDR3 length: 16 amino acids. CDR1 is MNHEY and CDR2 is SVGEGT in the germline V gene. The chain's CDR3 is CASSYPRDRGHYGYTF.

V is TRBV5-1 and J is TRBJ1-2. Germline V CDR1 and CDR2: SGHRS, YFSETQ. This CDR3 has 16 residues. Here the CDR3 reads CASSLGSAQANYGYTF. Full variable domain (remainder filled in from reference TRBV5-1 and TRBJ1-2): KAGVTQTPRYLIKTRGQQVTLSCSPISGHRSVSWYQQTPGQGLQFLFEYFSETQRNKGNFPGRFSGRQFSNSRSEMNVSTLELGDSALYLCASSLGSAQANYGYTFGSGTRLTVV.

The chain joins TRBV30 to TRBJ2-7; TCRdb indicates TRBD2, and absent DNA this call remains unverified. This CDR3 contains 11 residues. Germline CDR1 reads GTSNPN; CDR2 reads SVGIG (reference sequence). CDR3 in amino acids: CAWSWGGEQYF.

The rearrangement links TRBV7-9 to TRBJ2-7; TCRdb returns TRBD1, unconfirmable since there is no DNA. The CDR3 is made up of 14 amino acids. CDR1 is SEHNR and CDR2 is FQNEAQ in the germline V gene (reference sequence). CDR3 residues: CASSLGGQFYEQYF.

This chain's CDR3 is CASSSNILAASSF. The genes are TRBV11-2 and TRBJ2-5; no DNA is available, so the TRBD2 call from TCRdb remains unchecked. The CDR3 has 13 residues. Germline V CDR1 and CDR2: SGHAT, FQNNGV. The full variable domain, rest sourced from reference TRBV11-2 and TRBJ2-5, is EAGVAQSPRYKIIEKRQSVAFWCNPISGHATLYWYQQILGQGPKLLIQFQNNGVVDDSQLPKDRFSAERLKGVDSTLKIQPAKLEDSAVYLCASSSNILAASSFGPGTRLLVL.

The CDR3 loop is CASSLSSLGQNEQFF. This chain joins TRBV27 and TRBJ2-1; there is no DNA to check the TCRdb D call of TRBD1. Germline CDR1 and CDR2: MNHEY and SMNVEV (reference sequence). This CDR3 is 15 amino acids long.

V gene TRBV12-3 or TRBV12-4 combines with J gene TRBJ2-7; TCRdb proposes TRBD2, but this gene call is untestable without DNA. The CDR3 is made up of 15 amino acids. The CDR3 sequence is CASSPQDSKSYEQYF.

The chain recombines TRBV24-1 with TRBJ1-1; as DNA is missing, the TRBD1 call by TCRdb cannot be tested. Per germline, CDR1 KGHDR and CDR2 SFDVKD. The CDR3 runs 12 residues. This CDR3 reads CATSGSTGQAFF.

The chain links TRBV5-1 to TRBJ2-1; TCRdb proposes TRBD1, but this gene call is untestable without DNA. The CDR3 totals 14 residues. Germline loops: CDR1 SGHRS, CDR2 YFSETQ. The CDR3 loop is CASSLVGGGNEQFF. Filled out from reference TRBV5-1 and TRBJ2-1, the complete variable domain reads KAGVTQTPRYLIKTRGQQVTLSCSPISGHRSVSWYQQTPGQGLQFLFEYFSETQRNKGNFPGRFSGRQFSNSRSEMNVSTLELGDSALYLCASSLVGGGNEQFFGPGTRLTVL.

The chain has TRBV27 and TRBJ1-2; TCRdb gives TRBD1 as the D gene, but with no DNA this cannot be confirmed. Germline V gene sequence: CDR1 MNHEY, CDR2 SMNVEV (reference sequence). The CDR3 sequence is 14 residues long. CDR3: CASSLSGGHYGYTF.

The chain combines TRBV30 with TRBJ1-2. Germline-derived CDR1 and CDR2 are GTSNPN and SVGIG (reference sequence). The CDR3 has 13 amino acids. Here the CDR3 reads CAWNPGGVDGYTF.

This chain links TRBV4-3 with TRBJ1-3; TCRdb's D call, TRBD1, is unchecked because there is no DNA. The CDR3 covers 18 residues. The germline gives CDR1 LGHNA, CDR2 YSLEER. CDR3 loop: CASSQEVRQEFSGNTIYF.

The genes are TRBV5-1 and TRBJ2-1; the D gene TCRdb calls, TRBD1, cannot be checked with no DNA. The V gene's germline CDR1 is SGHRS and CDR2 YFSETQ. There are 16 residues in the CDR3. CDR3 amino acids: CASSPGPGTGSDEQFF.

The chain uses TRBV7-6 and TRBJ2-2; TCRdb picks TRBD1, but there is no DNA to check that call. This CDR3 comprises 15 residues. CDR1 is SGHVS and CDR2 is FNYEAQ in the germline V gene. CDR3 sequence: CASSPRGLLTGELFF.

The gene calls are TRBV9 and TRBJ1-6. The CDR3 extends over 16 amino acids. Per the germline V gene, CDR1 is SGDLS and CDR2 is YYNGEE. CDR3 in amino acids: CASSVEVGDGVSPLHF.